This T cell receptor beta chain was recorded in a study of T cell clonality in common variable immunodeficiency. Trimming left V 5 bases short and J 3 bases short, with 13 bases between. The CDR3 length is 14 residues. Germline V gives CDR1 SGHVS, CDR2 FNYEAQ. The CVID group had approximately 14 females and about 30 males, mean age 40. At least ten counts were recorded for this clone. Its antigen remains unidentified. The CDR3 end is not reached by the read, which stops 3 residues before it; the germline J gene fills it in. Study conclusions and caveats: Reportedly, TCR beta sequences from common variable immunodeficiency showed fewer deletions and N-nucleotide insertions. The cause of increased CVID clonality remains unclear without subpopulation sequencing.

Assay: immunoSEQ multiplex PCR; the TCRdb copy retains only in-frame clones and omits some. This sample comprises 30,000 to 40,000 clones, none seen once only. The sequenced sample was peripheral blood mononuclear cells. The chain is built from TRBV7-6 and TRBJ1-1, with a possible D match to TRBD1 (6 bases). The clonotype comes from a human donor with common variable immunodeficiency. The sequenced part of the CDR3 DNA is TGTGCCAGCAGCCAAATCACAGGGTACACTGAA. This codes for CASSQITGYTE. The full-length CDR3 reads as CASSQITGYTEAFF.